This T cell receptor beta chain was recorded in a study of blood T cell repertoires in COVID-19 (dated by TCRdb to about 2020). General notes on the study: Samples covering the acute and convalescent phases of COVID-19 were provided by collaborators in the United States, Italy and Spain. Nearly every sample came with metadata listing a de-identified subject ID, COVID-19 status, age in years and sex. The samples were drawn from the first 160 participants of the ongoing ImmuneRACE study and from some 1,300 subjects provided by 6 global collaborators. The material from the prospective study consisted of cDNA or gDNA derived from T cells, B-cell-depleted T cells, or PBMCs. The repertoires were made available in a free public database intended to serve as a resource for research on the immune response to SARS-CoV-2. Subjects who had been exposed to COVID-19, were actively infected with it, or had recovered from it provided the deeply sampled blood TCRbeta repertoires that made up the dataset. HLA class I and class II types, where available, came from metadata supplied by the sample provider rather than from assay-based typing. General findings and caveats noted by the study authors: The quantity of clinical and demographic metadata differed by source and by participant and was supplied without curation.

TCRbeta CDR3 regions were amplified from genomic DNA by means of the immunoSEQ Assay, a bias-controlled multiplex PCR. Concerning the study's data processing: The number of nucleated cells in each sample was estimated by amplification of reference gene primers within the assay. Sequence reads were collapsed and filtered to measure the absolute abundance of every unique TCRbeta CDR3 rearrangement. For each sample, productive Simpson clonality was calculated as the square root of Simpson's diversity index across productive rearrangements. The immuneACCESS repertoire file appears here via TCRdb, limited to in-frame rearrangements. These files lack a portion of the clones; in checked studies, under half of the deficit traces to unresolved V genes, and the cause of the others is not known. V and J calls and clone size are as listed in that table; D and trimming were resolved from the DNA. A total of about 74,000 clones appear in this sample, around 75% of them only once. Under 25% of the sample is held by the ten biggest clonotypes.

This clone was observed a few times. Its cognate antigen has yet to be identified. No quality values exist for individual bases; no much larger clone is one base distant. Each collaborating institution followed its own protocols to collect whole blood in K2EDTA tubes. For TCRbeta analysis, collaborators shipped samples as frozen whole blood, isolated PBMCs, or DNA extracted from either of those sample types. V trim: 7 bases; J trim: 4 bases; unmatched bases: 5. From the cysteine through the phenylalanine, the CDR3 covers 13 amino acids. Just CDR3 DNA is preserved here, 39 bases in frame from base 1. Looking up the germline V gene yields CDR1 MDHEN and CDR2 SYDVKM.

The sequence links TRBV28 to TRBJ1-1, and TRBD1 matches 8 of the central bases. Sequenced sample: peripheral blood. The clonotype was recovered from a man in his 70s with acute or convalescent COVID-19. The DNA is TGTGCCAGCAAAACCCAGGGGGCCACTGAAGCTTTCTTT. This codes for CASKTQGATEAFF. The CDR3 plus the reference TRBV28 and TRBJ1-1 genes for the other parts give the full variable domain: DVKVTQSSRYLVKRTGEKVFLECVQDMDHENMFWYRQDPGLGLRLIYFSYDVKMKEKGDIPEGYSVSREKKERFSLILESASTNQTSMYLCASKTQGATEAFFGQGTRLTVV.